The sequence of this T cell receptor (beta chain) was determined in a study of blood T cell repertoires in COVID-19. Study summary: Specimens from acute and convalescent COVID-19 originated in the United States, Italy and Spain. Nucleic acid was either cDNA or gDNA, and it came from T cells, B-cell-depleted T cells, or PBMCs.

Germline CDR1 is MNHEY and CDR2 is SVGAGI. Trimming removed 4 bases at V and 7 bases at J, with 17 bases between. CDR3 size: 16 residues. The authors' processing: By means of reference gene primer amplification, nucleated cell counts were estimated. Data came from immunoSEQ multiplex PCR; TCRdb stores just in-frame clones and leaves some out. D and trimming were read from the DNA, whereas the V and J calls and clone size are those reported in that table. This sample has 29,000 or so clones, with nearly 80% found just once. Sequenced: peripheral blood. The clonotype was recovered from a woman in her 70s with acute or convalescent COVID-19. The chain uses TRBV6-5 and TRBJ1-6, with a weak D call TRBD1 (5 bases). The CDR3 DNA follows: TGTGCCAGCAGTTTACAGGCGGGCCGGGAGAATTCACCCCTCCACTTT. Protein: CASSLQAGRENSPLHF.